Each of the 7 T cell receptor beta chains below was sequenced from the same sample in a study of blood T cell repertoires in COVID-19. Data came from immunoSEQ multiplex PCR; TCRdb stores just in-frame clones and leaves some out. The sample holds 200,000 to 250,000 clones, roughly four fifths seen once. The material sequenced was peripheral blood. These receptors were obtained from a woman between 18 and 30 years old with acute or convalescent COVID-19.

The chain is built from TRBV5-1 and TRBJ1-6; D remains ambiguous. Trimming took 4 bases from V and 1 from J, leaving 6 bases between them. There are 14 residues in the CDR3. Per germline, CDR1 SGHRS and CDR2 YFSETQ. The CDR3 bases are TGCGCCAGCAGCGAGAGTTCCTATAATTCACCCCTCCACTTT. It is translated as CASSESSYNSPLHF.

The chain recombines TRBV7-2 with TRBJ2-7, with a possible D match to TRBD2 (6 bases). This CDR3 is built from 16 residues. CDR1 and CDR2 from the germline V gene are SGHTA and FQGNSA. V shed 5 bases and J shed 0 bases, with 17 bases lying between them. The CDR3 nucleotides read TGTGCCAGCAGCCCACCATTAGCGGCCGTCTCCTACGAGCAGTACTTC. It is translated as CASSPPLAAVSYEQYF.

The chain joins TRBV4-3 to TRBJ2-7, with a weak D call TRBD1 (6 bases). Trimming shortened V by 0 bases and J by 1 base, and 13 bases separated the two germline ends. The germline gives CDR1 LGHNA, CDR2 YSLEER. This CDR3 has 16 residues. The CDR3: CASSQDLGTRSYEQYF. In DNA form, the CDR3 reads TGCGCCAGCAGCCAAGATCTCGGGACAAGATCCTACGAGCAGTACTTC.

The chain employs TRBV6-5 and TRBJ1-5; tentative D call: TRBD1 (5 bases). The CDR3 covers 14 residues. Trimming pared 8 bases from V and 6 bases from J, leaving 17 bases between. Per germline, CDR1 MNHEY and CDR2 SVGAGI. CDR3 protein: CASEARDRGQPQHF. The CDR3 DNA reads TGTGCCAGCGAGGCCAGGGATCGAGGTCAGCCCCAGCATTTT.

This chain uses TRBV11-2 with TRBJ1-6; 9 positions agree with TRBD1. CDR3 length equals 13 residues. CDR1 and CDR2 from the germline V gene are SGHAT and FQNNGV. With V trimmed by 0 bases and J by 17 bases, 5 bases remained unmatched. The CDR3 loop reads CASSLDHRDRVHF. The DNA of the CDR3 is TGTGCCAGCAGCTTAGATCATCGGGACAGGGTCCACTTT.

This clone was seen once. J is TRBJ2-1 and V is TRBV29-1, with TRBD2 matching 11 bases. The V segment lost 2 bases and the J segment 4 bases; nucleotides outside the gene matches: 10. CDR1 and CDR2 (germline): SQVTM, ANQGSEA. The CDR3 is made up of 17 amino acids. In nucleotides, the CDR3 is TGCAGCGTTGAATGGGCTCGGGGACTAGCGGCTTACAATGAGCAGTTCTTC. This translates into CSVEWARGLAAYNEQFF.

CDR3 amino acids: CASSLGLAGGNSYNEQFF. CDR3 bases: TGTGCCAGCAGCTTAGGGCTAGCGGGAGGAAACTCCTACAATGAGCAGTTCTTC. V and J are TRBV7-6 and TRBJ2-1; 11 nucleotides align to TRBD2. The CDR3 spans 18 residues. With V trimmed by 1 base and J by 0 bases, 5 bases remained unmatched. Germline V gives CDR1 SGHVS, CDR2 FNYEAQ.